This T cell receptor (beta chain) was documented in a study of cytomegalovirus exposure and HLA in healthy donors. The V segment lost 5 bases and the J segment 3 bases; nucleotides outside the gene matches: 11. CDR1 and CDR2 from the germline V gene are SEHNR and FQNEAQ (reference sequence). The CDR3 contains 16 residues. Study-wide results and caveats: According to the study, 160 or so TCR beta chains were cytomegalovirus-associated. Subsequent analysis revealed that first-cohort TCR clusters tended to co-occur in the approximately 120 validation repertoires. Per published reports, the classifier diagnosed cytomegalovirus status with high specificity and sensitivity. CMV antigen specificity was confirmed in vitro for a few CMV-associated chains.

Profiled with immunoSEQ multiplex PCR; TCRdb holds only in-frame clones, not every one. Found here are approximately 150,000 clones, about 89% of them singletons; the top ten hold roughly 3%. Concerning this clone itself: Its antigen is as yet unknown.

J is TRBJ2-7 and V is TRBV7-9, with TRBD2 matching over 9 bases. The TCR was taken from a woman between 18 and 29 years old in good health and CMV-seropositive. What was sequenced was PBMCs. The CDR3 reads CASSPTGGRAGYEQYF. CDR3 DNA: TGTGCCAGCAGCCCCACGGGCGGGAGGGCAGGCTACGAGCAGTACTTC.